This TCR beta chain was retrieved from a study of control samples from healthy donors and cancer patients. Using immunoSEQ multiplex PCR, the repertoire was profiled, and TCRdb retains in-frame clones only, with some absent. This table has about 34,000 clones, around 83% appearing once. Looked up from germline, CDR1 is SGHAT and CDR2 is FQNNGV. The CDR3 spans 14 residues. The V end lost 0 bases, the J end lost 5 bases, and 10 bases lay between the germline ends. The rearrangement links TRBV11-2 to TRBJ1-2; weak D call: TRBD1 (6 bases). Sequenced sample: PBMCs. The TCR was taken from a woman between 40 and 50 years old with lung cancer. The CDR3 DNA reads TGTGCCAGCAGCTTAGAGGGCAGGGGATATGGCTACACCTTC. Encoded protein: CASSLEGRGYGYTF.